This record looks at one TCR beta chain sequence and its context. Antigen: not known. Trimming took 1 base from V and 3 from J, leaving 10 bases between them. Germline-derived CDR1 and CDR2 are MNHNS and SASEGT. The CDR3 extends over 15 amino acids. Primers for the PCR totalled 60 Vbeta and 13 Jbeta. Original methodology: It was a later analysis that counted roughly 79 million unique TCR beta chains, of which 9.5 million to 14 million were shared. Assay: immunoSEQ multiplex PCR; the TCRdb copy retains only in-frame clones and omits some. The V and J calls and clone size are taken from that table; D and trimming were inferred from the DNA. The sample lists approximately 130,000 clones; around 80% were seen once. This record belongs to a study of cytomegalovirus exposure and HLA in healthy donors. General observations from the study: In a later analysis, several top co-occurrence clusters appeared linked to parvovirus B19, influenza, CMV and Epstein-Barr virus. There were 150 to 200 TCR beta chains listed as cytomegalovirus-associated.

The receptor's source is a woman in her 40s in good health and CMV-seronegative. Sample: PBMCs. The rearrangement uses TRBV6-1 and TRBJ1-5; D is uncertain. The CDR3 is CASSEDSSYNQPQHF. In DNA form, the CDR3 reads TGTGCCAGCAGTGAAGACTCGAGCTACAATCAGCCCCAGCATTTT.